This section outlines one T cell receptor beta chain sequence together with its context. Its binding antigen is unknown. No much larger clone is present one base from it, and per-base qualities are unavailable. Moderately to severely active disease, a Clinical Activity Score of at least 3, a NOSPECS grade of at least 4, and a duration under 3 months were present in ophthalmopathy patients. Exclusion was applied to patients with uncontrolled infections, other autoimmune diseases, pregnancy or lactation. Diagnoses were based on clinical symptoms, serum thyroxine and TRAb, thyroid ultrasound and orbital computed tomography. Ficoll-Paque density gradient centrifugation was used to isolate PBMCs from 10 ml of fresh peripheral blood. Total RNA was extracted using Trizol reagent, and RNA quality was assessed on an Agilent 2100 Bioanalyzer. These data belong to a study of T cells in Graves' hyperthyroidism and ophthalmopathy (dated 2019 in TCRdb). For the wider study: Peripheral blood was sampled at the time of initial diagnosis, prior to any treatment. In addition, the study compared T-cell repertoires in thyroid tissue and in blood from about 6 Graves' hyperthyroidism patients. The 75 to 100 discovery patients were divided at random into training and test sets in a 7:3 ratio. TCR V-J signatures able to tell the groups apart were searched for in a discovery cohort of 100 or so patients, of whom under 45 had Graves' ophthalmopathy and roughly 59 had stable Graves' hyperthyroidism. An independent validation cohort of 18 to 20 hyperthyroidism patients and more than 15 patients who later progressed to ophthalmopathy tested prospective prediction of ophthalmopathy. TCR Vbeta CDR3 sequencing of some 140 peripheral blood samples (fewer than 45 ophthalmopathy, about 74 hyperthyroidism and around 17 progressor patients) is reported in the paper. After sampling, hyperthyroidism patients received methimazole starting at 30 mg daily, and ophthalmopathy patients received high-dose intravenous methylprednisolone.

The TCR beta CDR3 regions were amplified from RNA transcripts. The TCR CDR3 was subjected to a first round of RT-PCR using the HTBI primer set and the Qiagen OneStep RT-PCR kit. Libraries were constructed in a second round of multiplex PCR, after which size selection and purification were carried out. Paired-end sequencing of the libraries was performed with 100 bp reads on an Illumina HiSeq2000. As for the original processing: SOAPnuke was used to process the raw data, removing reads that contained adapters or uncalled bases, had a mean Phred below 15, or lacked an exact match to the constant primer or identifier. COPE v1.2.5 was used to merge high-quality paired reads, and clonotypes were defined as unique nucleotide sequences. MiTCR v1.1 was used to align the clonotypes against IMGT TRBV, TRBD and TRBJ reference segments. Analysis was restricted to V-J combinations with a frequency above 0.0001, which covered over 98% of repertoires. A TCS score was defined as the ratio between F50 (clonal expansion) and ExV (chaos), using BLOSUM62-based TCRdist between CDR3 peptides within each V-J. Welch's t-statistics and random forest reduced several hundred V-J features to 13, which were used in a naive Bayes classifier (R e1071). The raw public reads went through TCRdb reprocessing: fastp at Q25, MiXCR clone calling, in-frame beta chains kept. Under each unique CDR3 protein, matching rows form one entry showing the most common genes and DNA. It is TCRdb's table, rather than the study itself, that gives the V and J calls and clone size. This sample comprises fewer than 650,000 distinct CDR3 sequences, about 14% of them detected only once. The biggest ten clones account for about 7% of the sample.

Results the study describes overall, beyond this receptor: In validation, the model predicted progression to ophthalmopathy with just under 71% sensitivity and about 73% specificity, a median of approximately 6.5 months before onset. Most expanded thyroid clonotypes (frequency above 0.001) were also detected in blood, suggesting blood repertoires may reflect thyroid immune responses. In cross-validation, a model built on a 13 V-J signature told ophthalmopathy apart from stable hyperthyroidism with 85% to 90% sensitivity and 81% to 82% specificity, and in testing the same model reached 80%/75%. No statistical method was used to set the sample size in advance, and investigators knew the group allocation.

The receptor comes from a woman younger than 35 with Graves' ophthalmopathy. Specimen: blood.

The CDR3 is CASSLDRGADTEAFF. The DNA sequence follows: TGTGCCAGCAGCTTAGATCGTGGGGCGGATACTGAAGCTTTCTTT. The rearranged segments are TRBV7-8 and TRBJ1-1; TRBD1 could be the D gene, as 5 bases match. From the germline V gene, CDR1 is SGHVS and CDR2 is FQNEAQ. Between the V and J ends, shortened by 1 base and 5 bases respectively, the junction contains 14 bases. The CDR3 contains 15 residues, cysteine and phenylalanine counted. Only the CDR3 DNA is retained, 45 bases long and in frame from the first base.